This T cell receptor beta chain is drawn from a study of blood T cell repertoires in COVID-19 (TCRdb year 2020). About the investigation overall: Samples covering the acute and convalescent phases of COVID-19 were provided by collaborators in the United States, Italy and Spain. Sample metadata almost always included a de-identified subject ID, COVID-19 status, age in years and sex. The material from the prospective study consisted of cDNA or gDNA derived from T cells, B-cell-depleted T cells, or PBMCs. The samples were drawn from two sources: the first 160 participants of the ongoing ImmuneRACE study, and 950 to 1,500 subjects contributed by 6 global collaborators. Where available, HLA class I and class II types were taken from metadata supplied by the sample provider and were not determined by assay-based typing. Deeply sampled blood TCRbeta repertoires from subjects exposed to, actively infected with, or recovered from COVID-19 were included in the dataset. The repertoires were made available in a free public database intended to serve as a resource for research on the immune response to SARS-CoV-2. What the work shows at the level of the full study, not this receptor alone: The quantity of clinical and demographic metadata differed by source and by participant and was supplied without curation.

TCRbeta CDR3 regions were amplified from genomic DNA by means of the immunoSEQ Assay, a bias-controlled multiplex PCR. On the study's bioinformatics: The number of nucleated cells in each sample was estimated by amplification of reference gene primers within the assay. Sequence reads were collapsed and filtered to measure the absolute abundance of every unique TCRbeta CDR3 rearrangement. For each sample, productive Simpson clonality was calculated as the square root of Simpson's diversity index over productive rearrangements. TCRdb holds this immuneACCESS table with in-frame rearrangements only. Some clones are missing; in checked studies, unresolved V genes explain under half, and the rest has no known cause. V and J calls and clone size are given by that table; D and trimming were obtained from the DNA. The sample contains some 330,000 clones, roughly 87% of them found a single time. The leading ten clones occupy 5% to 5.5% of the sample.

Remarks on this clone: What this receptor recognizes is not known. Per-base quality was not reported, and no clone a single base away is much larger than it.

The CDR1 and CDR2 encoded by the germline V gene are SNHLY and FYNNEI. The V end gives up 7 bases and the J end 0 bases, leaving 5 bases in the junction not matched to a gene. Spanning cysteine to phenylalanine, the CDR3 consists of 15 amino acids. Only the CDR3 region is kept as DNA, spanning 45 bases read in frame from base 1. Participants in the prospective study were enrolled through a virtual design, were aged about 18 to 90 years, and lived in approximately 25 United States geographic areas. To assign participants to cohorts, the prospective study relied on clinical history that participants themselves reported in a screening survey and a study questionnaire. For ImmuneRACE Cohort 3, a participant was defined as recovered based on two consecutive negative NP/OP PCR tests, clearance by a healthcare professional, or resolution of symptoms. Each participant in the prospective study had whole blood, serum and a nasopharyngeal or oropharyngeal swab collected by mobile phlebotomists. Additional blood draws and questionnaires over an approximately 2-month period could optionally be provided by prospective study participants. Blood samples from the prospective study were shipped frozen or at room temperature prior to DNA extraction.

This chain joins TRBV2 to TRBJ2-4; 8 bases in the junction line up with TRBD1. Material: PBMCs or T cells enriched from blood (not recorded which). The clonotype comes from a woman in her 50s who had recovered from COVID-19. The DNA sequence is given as TGTGCCAGCACCGGGACAGGCAAAGCCAAAAACATTCAGTACTTC. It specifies CASTGTGKAKNIQYF.